This T cell receptor (beta chain) was sequenced in a study of T cells in Graves' hyperthyroidism and ophthalmopathy. Turning to the study itself: At initial diagnosis, before any treatment had begun, peripheral blood was obtained.

With a duration under 2 months, the hyperthyroidism was newly diagnosed in patients aged 18 to 65. Clinical symptoms, serum thyroxine, TRAb, thyroid ultrasound and orbital computed tomography established diagnosis. Trimming cost V 4 bases and J 3 bases, with 13 bases left between them. Germline loops: CDR1 LNHDA, CDR2 SQIVND (reference sequence). The CDR3 contains 15 residues. Of note for this clonotype: The antigen is unknown.

Study findings and constraints: Blood also showed most of the thyroid clonotypes that were expanded above 0.001.

TCR beta CDR3 region amplification was performed from RNA transcripts. The HTBI primer set served for first-round RT-PCR of the TCR CDR3. MiXCR was run by TCRdb on the multiplex PCR reads, yielding one entry per CDR3 protein. The repertoire holds 600,000 to 900,000 distinct CDR3 sequences, with roughly 15% as singletons. What was sequenced was blood. The receptor's source is a man between 18 and 35 years old with Graves' hyperthyroidism. The gene calls are TRBV19 and TRBJ1-5, with D unclear. The CDR3: CASSSGWGYNQPQHF. The CDR3 DNA follows: TGTGCCAGTAGTAGCGGGTGGGGATACAATCAGCCCCAGCATTTT.